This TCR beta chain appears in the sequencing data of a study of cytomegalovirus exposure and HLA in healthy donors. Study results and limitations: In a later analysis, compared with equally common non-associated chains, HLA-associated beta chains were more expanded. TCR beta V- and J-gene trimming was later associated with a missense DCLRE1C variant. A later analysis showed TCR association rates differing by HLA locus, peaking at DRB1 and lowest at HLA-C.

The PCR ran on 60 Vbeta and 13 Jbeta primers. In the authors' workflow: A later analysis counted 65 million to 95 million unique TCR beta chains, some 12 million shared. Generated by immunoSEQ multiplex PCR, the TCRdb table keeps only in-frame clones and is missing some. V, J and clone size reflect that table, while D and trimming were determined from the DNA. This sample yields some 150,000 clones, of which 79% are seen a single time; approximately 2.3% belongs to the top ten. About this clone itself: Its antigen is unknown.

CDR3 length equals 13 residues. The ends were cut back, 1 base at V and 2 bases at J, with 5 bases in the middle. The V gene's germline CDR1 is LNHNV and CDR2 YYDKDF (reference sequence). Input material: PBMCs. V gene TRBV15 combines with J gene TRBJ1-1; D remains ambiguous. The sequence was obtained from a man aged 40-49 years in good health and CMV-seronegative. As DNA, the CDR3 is TGTGCCACCAGCAGAGGGCCAAACACTGAAGCTTTCTTT. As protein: CATSRGPNTEAFF.